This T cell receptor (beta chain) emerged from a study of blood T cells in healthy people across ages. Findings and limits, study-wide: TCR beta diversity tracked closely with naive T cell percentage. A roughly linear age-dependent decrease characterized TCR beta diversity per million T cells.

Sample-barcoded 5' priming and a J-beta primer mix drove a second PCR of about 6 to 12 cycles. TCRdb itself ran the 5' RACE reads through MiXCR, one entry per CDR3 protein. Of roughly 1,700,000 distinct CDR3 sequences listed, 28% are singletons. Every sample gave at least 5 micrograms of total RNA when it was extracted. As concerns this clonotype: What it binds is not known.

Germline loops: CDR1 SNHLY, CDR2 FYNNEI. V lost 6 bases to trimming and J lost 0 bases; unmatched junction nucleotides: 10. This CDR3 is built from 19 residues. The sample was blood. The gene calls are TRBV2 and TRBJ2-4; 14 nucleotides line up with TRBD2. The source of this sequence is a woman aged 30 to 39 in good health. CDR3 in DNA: TGTGCCAGCAGAAGTCAGGGACTAGCGGGAGACCTAGCCAAAAACATTCAGTACTTC. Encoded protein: CASRSQGLAGDLAKNIQYF.